These 26 T cell receptor beta chains were all obtained from the same sample, sequenced in a study of T cell clonality in common variable immunodeficiency (dated by TCRdb to the mid-2010s). The library was built by means of the immunoSEQ multiplex PCR assay. Not all clones reach the TCRdb copy of this immuneACCESS table, which keeps in-frame sequences only. Checked studies attribute under half of the gap to unresolved V genes and leave the rest unexplained. In this sample the table shows 15,000 to 20,000 clones, and no singletons are among them. Of the sample, around 15% falls within the top ten clones. Summary of the overall study and its limitations: Reportedly, TCRbeta sequences from CVID had fewer deletions and N-nucleotide insertions, and highly modified clones with 13 or more V deletions were absent from CVID.

These receptors have no known antigen. Sequences were obtained from peripheral blood mononuclear cells. Receptors were obtained from a human donor with common variable immunodeficiency.

This clone was seen a few times. The CDR3 end lies 3 residues beyond the end of the read and is filled in from the germline J gene. The rearrangement uses TRBV18 and TRBJ1-3, with D maybe TRBD1 (6 bases). The germline V and J ends were trimmed by 6 bases and 0 bases, with 12 bases remaining between them. Looked up from germline, CDR1 is KGHSH and CDR2 is LQKENI. The CDR3 totals 15 residues. CDR3 DNA, as far as it was read: TGTGCCAGCTCCTGGACAGATAGCTCTGGAAACACC. It encodes CASSWTDSSGNT. The entire CDR3 protein is CASSWTDSSGNTIYF.

This clone was observed many times. The CDR3 extends 3 residues past the end of the read, so its final part is completed from the germline J gene. The chain links TRBV18 to TRBJ1-6; possibly TRBD1 for D (5 bases). V lost 5 bases and J lost 5, with 13 bases in between. The germline gives CDR1 KGHSH, CDR2 LQKENI. This CDR3 region has 15 residues. CDR3 bases read: TGTGCCAGCTCATCCTATGTGACAGATAATTCACCC. Amino acids: CASSSYVTDNSP. The entire CDR3 reads CASSSYVTDNSPLHF.

This clone was seen more than once but under ten times. Read sequence stops 3 residues before the CDR3 end, and the germline J gene provides the missing end. The J gene is TRBJ2-3, the V gene TRBV20-1, with 9 bases aligning to TRBD2. CDR1 DFQATT and CDR2 SNEGSKA come from the germline V gene (reference sequence). This CDR3 region has 13 residues. With V trimmed by 7 bases and J by 3 bases, 5 bases remained unmatched. Here the CDR3 reads CSVGLAVTDTQYF. The sequenced CDR3 bases are TGCAGTGTGGGACTAGCAGTAACAGATACG.

In its sample, this clone was seen many times. Sequencing ends 3 residues short of the CDR3 end; the germline J gene provides the rest. The chain carries TRBV5-1 and TRBJ2-3; 8 bases align to TRBD2. With V trimmed by 1 base and J by 0 bases, 4 bases remained unmatched. CDR1 SGHRS and CDR2 YFSETQ come from the germline V gene. CDR3 length equals 16 residues. The sequenced CDR3 bases are TGCGCCAGCAGCTTGCGGGCGGGAGGAAGCACAGATACG. Its protein is CASSLRAGGSTDT. The CDR3 as a whole reads CASSLRAGGSTDTQYF.

This clone was counted only a few times. The CDR3 is cut off 3 residues early in the read; its end comes from the germline J gene. The chain carries TRBV14 and TRBJ2-7; no clear D. The CDR3 has 17 residues. Trimming took off 0 bases at V and 4 bases at J, with 19 bases between the two ends. Germline assignment: CDR1 SGHDN and CDR2 FVKESK. The CDR3 sequence: CASSQEVLSYPAYEQYF. The CDR3 DNA, read in part, is TGTGCCAGCAGCCAAGAAGTCCTTAGCTACCCCGCTTACGAG.

For this clone: The read ends 3 residues early relative to the CDR3; the germline J gene fills the gap. V gene TRBV19 combines with J gene TRBJ1-1; TRBD1 matches at 9 bases. This CDR3 comprises 14 residues. The trim removed 5 bases at V and 4 bases at J, leaving 5 bases unmatched. Germline loops: CDR1 LNHDA, CDR2 SQIVND (reference sequence). CDR3 DNA, as far as it was read: TGTGCCAGTAGTCCCCGGGACAGGGCCACTGAA. This sequence encodes CASSPRDRATE. In full, the CDR3 is CASSPRDRATEAFF. The full variable domain, in which reference TRBV19 and TRBJ1-1 provide the parts outside the CDR3, is DGGITQSPKYLFRKEGQNVTLSCEQNLNHDAMYWYRQDPGQGLRLIYYSQIVNDFQKGDIAEGYSVSREKKESFPLTVTSAQKNPTAFYLCASSPRDRATEAFFGQGTRLTVV.

This clone came up a few times. With the read ending 3 residues before the CDR3 end, the germline J gene is used to fill in that end. The rearrangement uses TRBV7-9 and TRBJ2-5; D possibly corresponds to TRBD1 (5 bases). Trimming took off 7 bases at V and 1 base at J, with 13 bases between the two ends. The V gene's germline CDR1 is SEHNR and CDR2 FQNEAQ (reference sequence). The CDR3 loop spans 14 amino acids. CDR3: CASTPQGFQETQYF. The CDR3 bases that were read are TGTGCCAGCACCCCCCAGGGCTTCCAAGAGACC.

This clone was detected many times. The DNA ends 3 residues before the CDR3 does, and the rest of the CDR3 is filled in from the germline J gene. The chain links TRBV18 to TRBJ1-2; 12 bases agree with TRBD1. The J segment lost 6 bases and the V segment lost 4 bases, leaving 12 bases of the junction unmatched. This CDR3 is built from 17 residues. CDR1 is KGHSH and CDR2 is LQKENI in the germline V gene. The part of the CDR3 DNA that was read is TGTGCCAGCTCACGCGGGACAGGGGGCGGATTTACTGATGGC. Amino acids: CASSRGTGGGFTDG. The whole CDR3 is CASSRGTGGGFTDGYTF.

This clone was detected many times. The CDR3 extends 3 residues past the end of the read, so its final part is completed from the germline J gene. This rearrangement joins TRBV19 to TRBJ1-2; 7 positions agree with TRBD1. This CDR3 is built from 15 residues. Germline-derived CDR1 and CDR2 are LNHDA and SQIVND (reference sequence). V trimming: 6 bases; J trimming: 4 bases; junction bases outside the gene matches: 11. Partial CDR3 DNA: TGTGCCAGTAGATCCGCCGACAGGGATGTCTATGGC. Residues: CASRSADRDVYG. Given in full, the CDR3 is CASRSADRDVYGYTF.

Worth noting for this clone: The read is 3 residues too short to cover the CDR3 end, so that end is filled in from the germline J gene. This chain connects TRBV7-8 to TRBJ2-3; possibly TRBD1 for D (7 bases). Trimming pared 5 bases from V and 7 bases from J, leaving 22 bases between. The CDR3 is 16 residues long. The V gene's germline CDR1 is SGHVS and CDR2 FQNEAQ. The CDR3 sequence: CASSTYRGGGPNTQYF. CDR3 DNA, as far as it was read: TGTGCCAGCAGCACCTACAGGGGTGGGGGGCCCAATACG.

This clone was recorded many times. CDR3 DNA (partial): TGTGCCAGCAGCCAACGAGGGGCAGAAAACATT. Translating it yields CASSQRGAENI. In full, the CDR3 reads CASSQRGAENIQYF. This chain joins TRBV5-4 and TRBJ2-4, with D possibly being TRBD1 or TRBD2 (5 bases each). With the read ending 3 residues before the CDR3 end, the germline J gene is used to fill in that end. V was shortened by 4 bases and J by 5 bases, with 13 bases between the two germline ends. In germline, CDR1 is SGHNT, CDR2 YYREEE (reference sequence). The CDR3 covers 14 residues.

Regarding this clone: The read comes to an end 3 residues before the CDR3 does, leaving the germline J gene to fill in the end. V is TRBV5-4 and J is TRBJ2-5; 9 bases line up with TRBD2. CDR3 length equals 15 residues. The J segment lost 5 bases and the V segment lost 0 bases, leaving 5 bases of the junction unmatched. Germline-derived CDR1 and CDR2 are SGHNT and YYREEE (reference sequence). CDR3 DNA, as far as it was read: TGTGCCAGCAGCTTGGGACTAGCGGAAGGGGAGACC. Protein product: CASSLGLAEGET. The entire CDR3 is CASSLGLAEGETQYF. Complete variable domain (other parts from reference TRBV5-4 and TRBJ2-5): ETGVTQSPTHLIKTRGQQVTLRCSSQSGHNTVSWYQQALGQGPQFIFQYYREEENGRGNFPPRFSGLQFPNYSSELNVNALELDDSALYLCASSLGLAEGETQYFGPGTRLLVL.

About this clone: Read sequence stops 3 residues before the CDR3 end, and the germline J gene provides the missing end. The chain joins TRBV6-1 to TRBJ1-1, with TRBD1 matching over 11 bases. CDR3 length: 15 amino acids. The germline V gene has CDR1 MNHNS and CDR2 SASEGT. V shed 4 bases, J shed 2 bases, and the junction held 3 bases outside the gene matches. CDR3 amino acids: CASSGGTGGNTEAFF. The sequenced CDR3 bases are TGTGCCAGCAGTGGAGGGACAGGGGGAAACACTGAA.

This clone was detected ten times or more. The CDR3 is cut off 3 residues early in the read; its end comes from the germline J gene. The rearrangement joins TRBV6-2 or TRBV6-3 to TRBJ1-6, with a weak D call TRBD1 (6 bases). The CDR3 consists of 13 residues. Looked up from germline, CDR1 is MNHEY and CDR2 is SVGEGT. V dropped 6 bases and J dropped 8 bases, with 11 bases sitting between them. The CDR3 sequence is CASSRYRDSPLHF. The DNA read from the CDR3 is TGTGCCAGCAGCCGTTACAGGGATTCACCC.

This clone came up a few times. The missing CDR3 end, 3 residues past where the read stops, is filled in from the germline J gene. The rearrangement joins TRBV19 to TRBJ1-3; weak D call: TRBD1 (5 bases). The CDR3 spans 15 residues. Germline V gives CDR1 LNHDA, CDR2 SQIVND (reference sequence). The ends were cut back, 6 bases at V and 0 bases at J, with 12 bases in the middle. Incomplete CDR3 DNA: TGTGCCAGTAGGTTGGACACGAACTCTGGAAACACC. Protein sequence: CASRLDTNSGNT. The whole CDR3 region reads CASRLDTNSGNTIYF.

Worth noting for this clone: Read data end 3 residues before the CDR3 end; the end is taken from the germline J gene. This sequence joins TRBV11-2 and TRBJ2-4; D is perhaps TRBD1 (5 bases). With 0 bases removed from V and 8 bases from J, the gap between germline ends came to 14 bases. The CDR3 is made up of 15 amino acids. From germline, CDR1 is SGHAT and CDR2 FQNNGV. CDR3 bases read: TGTGCCAGCAGCTTAGATGGCCAGGGCAGGCACATT. Translating it yields CASSLDGQGRHI. The whole CDR3 reads CASSLDGQGRHIQYF.

This clone showed up many times. The sequenced fragment ends 3 residues before the CDR3 boundary, so the rest is inferred from the germline J gene. V usage is TRBV5-1 and J usage is TRBJ1-2; possible D gene TRBD1, 6 bases. The CDR3 runs to 15 residues. CDR1 is SGHRS and CDR2 is YFSETQ in the germline V gene. V shed 6 bases and J shed 7 bases, with 22 bases lying between them. Incomplete CDR3 DNA: TGCGCCAGCACCCCGGACGGGGACACAATAGCTGGC. It codes for CASTPDGDTIAG. The complete CDR3 protein is CASTPDGDTIAGYTF.

This clone was seen only a few times. Read coverage stops 3 residues before the CDR3 terminus; the germline J gene supplies the remainder. The chain recombines TRBV29-1 with TRBJ2-5, with TRBD1 matching 7 bases. CDR1 is SQVTM, CDR2 ANQGSEA, per germline. This CDR3 region has 15 residues. The trim removed 2 bases at V and 5 bases at J, leaving 11 bases unmatched. The sequenced part of the CDR3 DNA is TGCAGCGTTGAACAGCGCCAGGGGGTACAGGAGACC. It yields the protein CSVEQRQGVQET. The entire CDR3 is CSVEQRQGVQETQYF.

This clone turned up a few times. The sequenced part of the CDR3 DNA is TGTGCCAGCAGCCAGAGACAGGGCCAGCAGCCC. This translates into CASSQRQGQQP. The whole CDR3 sequence is CASSQRQGQQPQHF. V gene TRBV6-2 or TRBV6-3 combines with J gene TRBJ1-5, with TRBD1 matching 7 bases. The read terminates 3 residues before the CDR3 end, so the remaining end is supplied by the germline J gene. The CDR3 runs to 14 residues. Germline values: CDR1 MNHEY, CDR2 SVGEGT. V was clipped by 6 bases and J by 7 bases; unmatched bases: 9.

In its sample, this clone was seen a few times. The read terminates 3 residues before the CDR3 end, so the remaining end is supplied by the germline J gene. V and J are TRBV7-2 and TRBJ2-2; D is ambiguous. This CDR3 spans 13 amino acids. In germline, CDR1 is SGHTA, CDR2 FQGNSA. V was shortened by 6 bases and J by 1 base, with 6 bases between the two germline ends. The CDR3 loop reads CASSTGNTGELFF. Incomplete CDR3 DNA: TGTGCCAGCAGTACCGGGAACACCGGGGAG.

There are many counts of this clone. The missing CDR3 end, 3 residues past where the read stops, is filled in from the germline J gene. The rearrangement links TRBV20-1 to TRBJ2-2, with D perhaps matching TRBD1 or TRBD2 (6 bases each). The CDR3 runs 14 residues. Per germline, CDR1 DFQATT and CDR2 SNEGSKA (reference sequence). V lost 6 bases and J 6 bases, leaving 17 bases between the germline ends. The CDR3 loop is CSATPPGEAGELFF. The DNA read from the CDR3 is TGCAGTGCCACCCCCCCAGGGGAGGCCGGGGAG.

A word on this clone: The CDR3 end falls 3 residues outside the read, so it is completed with the germline J gene. The chain couples TRBV7-2 to TRBJ2-5, with D unresolved. CDR1 is SGHTA, CDR2 FQGNSA, per germline. The CDR3 sequence is 12 residues long. V was clipped by 4 bases and J by 5 bases, with 8 bases between them. The CDR3 bases that were read are TGTGCCAGCAGCTCCTATGTTGAGACC. Encoded protein: CASSSYVET. The whole CDR3 sequence reads CASSSYVETQYF.

The sequenced CDR3 bases are TGTGCCAGCTCACCCGACAGTCAAGTTCAGCCC. Protein product: CASSPDSQVQP. The entire CDR3 sequence reads CASSPDSQVQPQHF. This chain links TRBV18 with TRBJ1-5; D possibly corresponds to TRBD1 (5 bases). The read comes to an end 3 residues before the CDR3 does, leaving the germline J gene to fill in the end. Germline V gene data show CDR1 as KGHSH and CDR2 as LQKENI. There are 14 residues in the CDR3. V was cut by 3 bases and J by 6 bases, with 12 bases left in between.

This clone was observed at least ten times. The missing CDR3 end, 3 residues past where the read stops, is filled in from the germline J gene. This chain connects TRBV7-9 to TRBJ2-5; TRBD1 matches 7 bases. The CDR3 has 15 amino acids. Trimming cost V 5 bases and J 5 bases; bases outside gene matches: 11. Germline CDR1 is SEHNR and CDR2 is FQNEAQ (reference sequence). CDR3 bases read: TGTGCCAGCAGCCCGAGGACAGGCGATCAGGAGACC. It encodes CASSPRTGDQET. The full CDR3 is CASSPRTGDQETQYF.

This clone turned up a few times. The sequence runs out 3 residues before the end of the CDR3; the remainder is reconstructed from the germline J gene. The chain employs TRBV7-6 and TRBJ1-3; D might be TRBD1 (6 bases). Trimming shortened V by 1 base and J by 4 bases, and 8 bases separated the two germline ends. CDR1 is SGHVS and CDR2 is FNYEAQ in the germline V gene. The CDR3 contains 14 residues. The chain's CDR3 is CASSLGGQGNTIYF. The DNA read from the CDR3 is TGTGCCAGCAGCTTAGGGGGGCAGGGAAACACC.

This clone was detected ten times or more. The read terminates 3 residues ahead of where the CDR3 ends, so the germline J gene completes it. The J gene is TRBJ2-4, the V gene TRBV20-1, with D tentatively TRBD1 (5 bases). V lost 5 bases to trimming and J lost 3 bases, with 23 bases between them. There are 17 residues in the CDR3. CDR1 and CDR2 (germline): DFQATT, SNEGSKA (reference sequence). This CDR3 is CSAPSRSGRVDKNIQYF. CDR3 bases read: TGCAGTGCTCCCTCAAGATCTGGCAGGGTAGACAAAAACATT.